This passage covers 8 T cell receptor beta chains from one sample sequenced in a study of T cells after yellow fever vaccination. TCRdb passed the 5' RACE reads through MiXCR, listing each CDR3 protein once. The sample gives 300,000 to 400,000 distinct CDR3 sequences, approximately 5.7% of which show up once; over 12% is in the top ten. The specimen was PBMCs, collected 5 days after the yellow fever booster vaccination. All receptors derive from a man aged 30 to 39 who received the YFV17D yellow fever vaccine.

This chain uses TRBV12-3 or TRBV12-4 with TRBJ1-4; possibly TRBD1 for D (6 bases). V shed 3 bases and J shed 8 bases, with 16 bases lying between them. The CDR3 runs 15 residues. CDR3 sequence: CASSLIGAGEEKLFF. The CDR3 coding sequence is TGTGCCAGCAGTTTGATCGGAGCAGGGGAAGAAAAACTGTTTTTT.

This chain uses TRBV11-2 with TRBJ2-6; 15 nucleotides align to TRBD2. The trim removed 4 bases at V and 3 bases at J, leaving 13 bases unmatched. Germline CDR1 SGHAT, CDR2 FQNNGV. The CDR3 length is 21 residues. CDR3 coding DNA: TGTGCCAGCAGCTCACGCGGTAGGACTAGCGGGAGGGCCTTTGGGGCCAACGTCCTGACTTTC. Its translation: CASSSRGRTSGRAFGANVLTF.

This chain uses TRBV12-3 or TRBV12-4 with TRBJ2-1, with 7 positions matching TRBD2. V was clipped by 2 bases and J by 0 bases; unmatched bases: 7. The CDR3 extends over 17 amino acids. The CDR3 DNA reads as TGTGCCAGCAGTTTATTTGCGGGAGCCGGCTCCTACAATGAGCAGTTCTTC. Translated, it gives CASSLFAGAGSYNEQFF.

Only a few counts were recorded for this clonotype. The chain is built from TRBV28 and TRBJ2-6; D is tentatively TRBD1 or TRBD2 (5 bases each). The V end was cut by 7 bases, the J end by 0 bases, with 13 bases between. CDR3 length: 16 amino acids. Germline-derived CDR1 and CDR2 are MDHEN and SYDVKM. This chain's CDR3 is CASNTGTGSGANVLTF. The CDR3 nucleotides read TGTGCCAGCAACACGGGGACGGGCTCTGGGGCCAACGTCCTGACTTTC.

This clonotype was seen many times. CDR3 amino acids: CATSKARGTDTQYF. The CDR3 DNA is TGTGCCACCAGCAAGGCCAGGGGAACAGATACGCAGTATTTT. The rearrangement joins TRBV15 to TRBJ2-3; D may be TRBD1 (6 bases). The CDR3 totals 14 residues. CDR1 and CDR2 (germline): LNHNV, YYDKDF (reference sequence). V shed 4 bases and J shed 3 bases, with 11 bases lying between them.

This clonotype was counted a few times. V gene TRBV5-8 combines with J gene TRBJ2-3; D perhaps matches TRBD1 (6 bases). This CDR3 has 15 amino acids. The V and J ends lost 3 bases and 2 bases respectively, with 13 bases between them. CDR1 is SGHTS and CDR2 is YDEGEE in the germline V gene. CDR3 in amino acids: CASSSSRGPTDTQYF. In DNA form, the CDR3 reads TGTGCCAGCAGCTCGTCCAGGGGTCCCACAGATACGCAGTATTTT.

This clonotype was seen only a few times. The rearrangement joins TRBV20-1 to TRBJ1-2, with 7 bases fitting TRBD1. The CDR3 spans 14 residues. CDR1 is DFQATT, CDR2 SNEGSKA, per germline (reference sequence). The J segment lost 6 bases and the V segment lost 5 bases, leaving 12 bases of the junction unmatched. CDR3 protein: CSAGLRQGGNGYTF. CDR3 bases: TGCAGTGCTGGGTTGAGACAGGGTGGTAATGGCTACACCTTC.

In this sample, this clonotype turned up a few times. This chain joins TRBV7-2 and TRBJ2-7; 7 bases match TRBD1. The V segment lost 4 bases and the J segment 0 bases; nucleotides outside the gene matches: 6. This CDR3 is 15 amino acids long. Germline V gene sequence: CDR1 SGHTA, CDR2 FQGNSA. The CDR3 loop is CASSSTGLSSYEQYF. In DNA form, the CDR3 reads TGTGCCAGCAGCTCGACAGGGTTGAGCTCCTACGAGCAGTACTTC.